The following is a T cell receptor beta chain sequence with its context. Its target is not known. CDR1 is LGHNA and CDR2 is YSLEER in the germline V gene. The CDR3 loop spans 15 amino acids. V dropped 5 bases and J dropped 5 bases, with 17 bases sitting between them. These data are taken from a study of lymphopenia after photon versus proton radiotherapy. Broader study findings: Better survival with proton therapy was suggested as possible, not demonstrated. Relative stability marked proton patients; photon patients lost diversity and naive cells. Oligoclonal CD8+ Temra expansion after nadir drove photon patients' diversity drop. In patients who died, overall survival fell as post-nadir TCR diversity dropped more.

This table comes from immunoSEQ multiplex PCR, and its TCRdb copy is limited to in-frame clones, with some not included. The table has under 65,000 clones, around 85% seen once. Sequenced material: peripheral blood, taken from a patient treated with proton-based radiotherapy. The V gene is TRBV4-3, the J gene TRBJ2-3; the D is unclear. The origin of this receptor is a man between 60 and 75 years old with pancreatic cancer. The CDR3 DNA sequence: TGCGCCAGCAGCAAAACCCCAGGCGGATTAGATACGCAGTATTTT. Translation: CASSKTPGGLDTQYF.